A selection of T cell receptor beta chains follows, all from one sample in a study of blood T cell repertoires in COVID-19. Sequencing used immunoSEQ multiplex PCR; TCRdb keeps in-frame clones, though not all of them. The sample shows about 170,000 clones, around 78% of them seen only once. Source material: PBMCs or T cells enriched from blood (not recorded which). The receptors here all came from a woman aged 50 to 60 who had recovered from COVID-19. Both conserved end residues are part of each CDR3. The order of the fields is J gene, V gene, D gene, clone size, CDR3 DNA, CDR3 protein. D genes are given only for firm matches. A clone size is listed for some rows: how often the clone was seen (once, few, many), or a class if it is expanded.

>TRBJ1-2|TRBV19|-|-
TGTGCCAGTAGATGGGGAGGCGCCTACACCTTC
CASRWGGAYTF
>TRBJ2-1|TRBV30|TRBD1|-
TGTGCCTGGATCCCACAGGGGACAAACAGATTTAGGCAGTTCTTC
CAWIPQGTNRFRQFF
>TRBJ2-3|TRBV5-1|-|-
TGCGCCAGCAGCCTGCAGGGTAGCACAGATACGCAGTATTTT
CASSLQGSTDTQYF
>TRBJ2-2|TRBV9|TRBD1|-
TGTGCCAGCAGCGTAGACCCAGGGGGAAATTCCGGGGAGCTGTTTTTT
CASSVDPGGNSGELFF
>TRBJ2-3|TRBV3-1/TRBV3-2|-|-
TGTGCCAGCAGCCAAGATGAGCGACGAAGCACAGATACGCAGTATTTT
CASSQDERRSTDTQYF
>TRBJ1-6|TRBV3-1/TRBV3-2|-|-
TGTGCCAGCAGCCAAGATACGCGTAATTCACCCCTCCACTTT
CASSQDTRNSPLHF
>TRBJ2-4|TRBV6-6|TRBD2|once
TGTGCCAGCACCCGAGGCGGGGGAGCCAAAAACATTCAGTACTTC
CASTRGGGAKNIQYF
>TRBJ2-1|TRBV7-2|-|-
TGTGCCAGCAGCTTAGCTGAGGGTGCCTACAATGAGCAGTTCTTC
CASSLAEGAYNEQFF
>TRBJ2-1|TRBV4-3|TRBD2|-
TGCGCCAGCAGCCAAGATTCGAGGTGGGCGGGAGGCCGGAATGAGCAGTTCTTC
CASSQDSRWAGGRNEQFF
>TRBJ2-1|TRBV7-3|-|-
TGTGCCAGCAGCCCAAGCCGGGAAAATGAGCAGTTCTTC
CASSPSRENEQFF
>TRBJ1-1|TRBV27|TRBD1|-
TGTGCCAGCAGGAGACAGGGGGAGTCGACTGAAGCTTTCTTT
CASRRQGESTEAFF
>TRBJ1-2|TRBV30|-|few
TGTGTTGCCCTAGCGCTTTGGGGCTACACCTTC
CVALALWGYTF
>TRBJ1-6|TRBV7-2|-|-
TGTGCCAGCAGCAGGGTGGACAGCTATAATTCACCCCTCCACTTT
CASSRVDSYNSPLHF
>TRBJ1-1|TRBV7-9|-|-
TGTGCCAGCAGCTTAGGGACAGTGAACACTGAAGCTTTCTTT
CASSLGTVNTEAFF
>TRBJ1-5|TRBV5-1|-|-
TGCGCCAGCAGCTTGGGAAAACGGACTATATATAGGAGCAATCAGCCCCAGCATTTT
CASSLGKRTIYRSNQPQHF
>TRBJ1-1|TRBV7-2|-|-
TGTGCCAGCAGCTTAGCGGGGCAGGCCACTGAAGCTTTCTTT
CASSLAGQATEAFF
>TRBJ2-3|TRBV7-9|TRBD1|-
TGTGCCAGCAGCTCAGGACAGGGGTGGGATACGCAGTATTTT
CASSSGQGWDTQYF
>TRBJ1-6|TRBV27|-|once
TGTGCCAGCAGTTTCCGGGATTCACCCCTCCACTTT
CASSFRDSPLHF
>TRBJ1-2|TRBV6-5|-|-
TGTGCCAGCAGCCTCCGAGACTATGGCTACACCTTC
CASSLRDYGYTF
>TRBJ1-1|TRBV7-9|-|-
TGTGCCAGCAGCTTAGGTGGCAGAAACACTGAAGCTTTCTTT
CASSLGGRNTEAFF
>TRBJ1-1|TRBV29-1|TRBD1|few
TGCAGCGGGAGGGACAGACCTAATGAAGCTTTCTTT
CSGRDRPNEAFF
>TRBJ2-5|TRBV28|-|-
TGTGCCAGCAGTTCGACAGAAGAGACCCAGTACTTC
CASSSTEETQYF
>TRBJ2-1|TRBV11-2|-|-
TGTGCCAGCAGGGGCTGGGCAACCTACAATAAGCAGTTCTTC
CASRGWATYNKQFF
>TRBJ1-6|TRBV5-1|-|-
TGCGCCAGCAGCCCTGGCGGGGGAGATTCACCCCTCCACTTT
CASSPGGGDSPLHF
>TRBJ2-1|TRBV27|-|few
TGTGCCAGCAGTTCCCAAAATAATGAGCAGTTCTTC
CASSSQNNEQFF
>TRBJ2-2|TRBV9|TRBD2|-
TGTGCCAGCAGCGTAGCTAGCGGAACCGGGGAGCTGTTTTTT
CASSVASGTGELFF
>TRBJ1-1|TRBV4-1|-|-
TGCGCCAGCAGCCATGGATCCGGGGCTTTCTTT
CASSHGSGAFF
>TRBJ1-2|TRBV20-1|TRBD1|few
TGCAGTGCTAGCTCAGGGGGTGGCTACACCTTC
CSASSGGGYTF
>TRBJ2-2|TRBV11-2|TRBD1|-
TGTGCCAGCACCAAGGGGGCAGTAAACACCGGGGAGCTGTTTTTT
CASTKGAVNTGELFF
>TRBJ1-2|TRBV7-2|TRBD1|many
TGTGCCAGCAGCTTAGGCGGACAGGGGGCTGTCTCCTATGGCTACACCTTC
CASSLGGQGAVSYGYTF
>TRBJ2-2|TRBV11-3|-|-
TGTGCCAGCAGCCCCGGGCGCAGGGGCGCCGGGGAGCTGTTTTTT
CASSPGRRGAGELFF
>TRBJ2-1|TRBV3-1/TRBV3-2|-|-
TGTGCCAGCAGCCAAGAGGGTCTAGCTTTCAACAATGAGCAGTTCTTC
CASSQEGLAFNNEQFF
>TRBJ1-5|TRBV19|TRBD1|-
TGTGCCAGTAGATCTCCCGGGACAGGGTTCTTTCTCGGTCAGCCCCAGCATTTT
CASRSPGTGFFLGQPQHF
>TRBJ1-5|TRBV18|-|-
TGTGCCAGCTCACCAGCAGTCAATCAGCCCCAGCATTTT
CASSPAVNQPQHF
>TRBJ2-5|TRBV18|TRBD1|-
TGTGCCAGCTCACCACGGGGACAGCAACAAGAGACCCAGTACTTC
CASSPRGQQQETQYF
>TRBJ1-6|TRBV5-1|TRBD1|many
TGCGCCAGCAGTTCTGCCGGGACAGTGAATAATTCACCCCTCCACTTT
CASSSAGTVNNSPLHF
>TRBJ2-2|TRBV3-1/TRBV3-2|-|-
TGTGCCAGCAGCCCCTCTCTCGCGAACACCGGGGAGCTGTTTTTT
CASSPSLANTGELFF
>TRBJ2-5|TRBV19|TRBD2|-
TGTGCCAGTAGTACAGGGAGGGCAGAGACCCAGTACTTC
CASSTGRAETQYF